The 9 T cell receptor beta chains presented below share a single source sample, sequenced in a study of T cell responses to AZD1222 COVID-19 vaccine. Some clones are missing from TCRdb's copy, which holds only in-frame ones; the method was immunoSEQ multiplex PCR. The sample has about 160,000 clones, 75% to 95% seen once; the top ten hold around 3.1%. The source was peripheral blood, collected 28 days after the second AZD1222 dose. The receptors stem from an adult who received the AZD1222 COVID-19 vaccine.

This clone was seen more than once but under ten times. Distinct nucleotide sequences in the sample also encode this CDR3. The CDR3 region is CASSLSGMNTEAFF. CDR3 nucleotide sequence: TGTGCCAGCAGCTTATCAGGGATGAACACTGAAGCTTTCTTT. The genes are TRBV11-3 and TRBJ1-1, with D perhaps TRBD1 (5 bases). Germline CDR1 is SGHNT and CDR2 is YENEEA. Deletions cut 2 bases from V and 0 bases from J, with 7 bases between. The CDR3 runs 14 residues.

The chain is built from TRBV19 and TRBJ1-3, with a weak D call TRBD1 (6 bases). The CDR3 covers 16 residues. The germline CDR1 and CDR2 sequences are LNHDA and SQIVND (reference sequence). Trimming cost V 5 bases and J 0 bases, with 14 bases left between them. CDR3 in amino acids: CASSSEGGASGNTIYF. In DNA form, the CDR3 reads TGTGCCAGTAGTTCTGAGGGGGGTGCCTCTGGAAACACCATATATTTT.

The rearrangement uses TRBV20-1 and TRBJ1-1; D gene uncertain. CDR1 and CDR2 (germline): DFQATT, SNEGSKA (reference sequence). The V gene lost 3 bases and the J gene lost 6 bases, with 14 bases spanning the gap. The CDR3 totals 13 residues. This chain's CDR3 is CSASLSEFAEAFF. The CDR3 DNA reads TGCAGTGCTAGTCTCTCAGAATTCGCTGAAGCTTTCTTT.

The chain joins TRBV4-1 to TRBJ2-5, with 9 bases fitting TRBD2. The CDR3 totals 18 residues. The germline V gene has CDR1 MGHRA and CDR2 YSYEKL. Germline trimming cut 0 bases from V and 1 base from J; bases unmatched to any gene: 9. CDR3: CASSQEGSSGSFQETQYF. CDR3 coding DNA: TGCGCCAGCAGCCAAGAGGGAAGTAGCGGGAGTTTCCAAGAGACCCAGTACTTC.

The chain carries TRBV5-1 and TRBJ2-3; maybe TRBD2 (5 bases). The CDR3 covers 16 residues. CDR1 SGHRS and CDR2 YFSETQ come from the germline V gene. V lost 0 bases, J lost 2 bases, and 13 bases lay in between. The CDR3, as DNA: TGCGCCAGCAGCTTGGGAAGCGGAGCCCACACAGATACGCAGTATTTT. Encoded protein: CASSLGSGAHTDTQYF.

V usage is TRBV5-1 and J usage is TRBJ1-1; no clear D gene. From germline, CDR1 is SGHRS and CDR2 YFSETQ. Deletions cut 3 bases from V and 1 base from J, with 10 bases between. This CDR3 has 14 residues. The CDR3, as DNA: TGCGCCAGCAGCTCCGGCCCGGCGAACACTGAAGCTTTCTTT. Translating gives CASSSGPANTEAFF.

The V call is TRBV7-9, the J call TRBJ1-3; 9 nucleotides agree with TRBD1. The CDR3 runs to 17 residues. Trimming took 3 bases from V and 2 from J; bases not matched to a gene: 8. CDR1 SEHNR and CDR2 FQNEAQ come from the germline V gene (reference sequence). For the CDR3, the DNA is TGTGCCAGCAGCTTTCCGGGACAGGGACTCCCTGGAAACACCATATATTTT. Translated, it gives CASSFPGQGLPGNTIYF. Filled out from reference TRBV7-9 and TRBJ1-3, the complete variable domain reads DTGVSQNPRHKITKRGQNVTFRCDPISEHNRLYWYRQTLGQGPEFLTYFQNEAQLEKSRLLSDRFSAERPKGSFSTLEIQRTEQGDSAMYLCASSFPGQGLPGNTIYFGEGSWLTVV.

The chain is built from TRBV28 and TRBJ2-7; 12 positions match TRBD1. Germline CDR1 and CDR2: MDHEN and SYDVKM. The CDR3 is 15 amino acids. J lost 6 bases, V lost 4 bases, and 7 bases had no gene match. CDR3 region: CASSSPGQGASEQYF. DNA for the CDR3: TGTGCCAGCAGTTCCCCGGGACAGGGGGCTTCCGAGCAGTACTTC.

The rearrangement uses TRBV29-1 and TRBJ1-5, with 7 bases fitting TRBD1. The CDR3 contains 14 residues. The J segment lost 4 bases and the V segment lost 7 bases, leaving 10 bases of the junction unmatched. Germline values: CDR1 SQVTM, CDR2 ANQGSEA. The CDR3 DNA reads TGCAGCGCCTCTCGGGACAGAAAAAATCAGCCCCAGCATTTT. This translates into CSASRDRKNQPQHF.